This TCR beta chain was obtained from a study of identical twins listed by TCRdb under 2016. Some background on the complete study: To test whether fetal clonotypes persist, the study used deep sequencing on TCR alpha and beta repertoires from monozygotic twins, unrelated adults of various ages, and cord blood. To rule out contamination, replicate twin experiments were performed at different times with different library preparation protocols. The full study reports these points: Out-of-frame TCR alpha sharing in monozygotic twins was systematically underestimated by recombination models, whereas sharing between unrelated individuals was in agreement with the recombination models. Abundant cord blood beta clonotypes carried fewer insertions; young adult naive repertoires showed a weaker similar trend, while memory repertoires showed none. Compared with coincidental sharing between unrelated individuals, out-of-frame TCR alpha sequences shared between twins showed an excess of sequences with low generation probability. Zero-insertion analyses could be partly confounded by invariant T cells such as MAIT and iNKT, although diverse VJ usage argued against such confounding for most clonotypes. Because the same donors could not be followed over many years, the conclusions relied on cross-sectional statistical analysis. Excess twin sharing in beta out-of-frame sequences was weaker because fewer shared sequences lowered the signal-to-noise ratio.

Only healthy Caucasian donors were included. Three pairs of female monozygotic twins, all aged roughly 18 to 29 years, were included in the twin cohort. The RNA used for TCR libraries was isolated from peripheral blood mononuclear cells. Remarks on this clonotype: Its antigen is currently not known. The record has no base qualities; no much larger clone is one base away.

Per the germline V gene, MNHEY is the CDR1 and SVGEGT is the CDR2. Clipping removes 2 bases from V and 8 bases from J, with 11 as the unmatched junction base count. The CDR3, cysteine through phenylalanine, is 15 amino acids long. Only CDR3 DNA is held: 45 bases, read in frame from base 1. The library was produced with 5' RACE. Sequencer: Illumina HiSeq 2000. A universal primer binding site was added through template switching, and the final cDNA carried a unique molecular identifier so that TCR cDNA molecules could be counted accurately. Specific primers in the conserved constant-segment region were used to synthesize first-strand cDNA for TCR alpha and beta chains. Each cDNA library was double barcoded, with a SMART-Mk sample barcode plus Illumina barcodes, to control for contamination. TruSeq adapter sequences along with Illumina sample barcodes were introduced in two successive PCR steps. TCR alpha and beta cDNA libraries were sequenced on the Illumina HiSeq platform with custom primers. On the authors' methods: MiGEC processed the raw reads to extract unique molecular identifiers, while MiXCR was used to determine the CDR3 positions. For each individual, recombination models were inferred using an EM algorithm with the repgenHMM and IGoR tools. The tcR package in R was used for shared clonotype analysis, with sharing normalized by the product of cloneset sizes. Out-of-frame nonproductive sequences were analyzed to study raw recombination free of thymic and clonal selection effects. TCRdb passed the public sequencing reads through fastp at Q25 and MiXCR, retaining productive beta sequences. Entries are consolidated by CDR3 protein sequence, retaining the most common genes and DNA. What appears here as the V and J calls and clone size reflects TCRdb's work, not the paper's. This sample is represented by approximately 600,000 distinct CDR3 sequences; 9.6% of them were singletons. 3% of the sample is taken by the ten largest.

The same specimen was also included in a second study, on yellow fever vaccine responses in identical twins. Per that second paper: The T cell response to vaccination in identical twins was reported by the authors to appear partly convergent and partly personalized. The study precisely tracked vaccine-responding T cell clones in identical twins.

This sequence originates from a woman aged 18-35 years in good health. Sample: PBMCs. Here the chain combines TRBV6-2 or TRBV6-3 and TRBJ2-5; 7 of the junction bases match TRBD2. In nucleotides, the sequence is TGTGCCAGCAGTTACCCGGGAGGTTCCACTAGCACCCAGTACTTC. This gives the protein CASSYPGGSTSTQYF.